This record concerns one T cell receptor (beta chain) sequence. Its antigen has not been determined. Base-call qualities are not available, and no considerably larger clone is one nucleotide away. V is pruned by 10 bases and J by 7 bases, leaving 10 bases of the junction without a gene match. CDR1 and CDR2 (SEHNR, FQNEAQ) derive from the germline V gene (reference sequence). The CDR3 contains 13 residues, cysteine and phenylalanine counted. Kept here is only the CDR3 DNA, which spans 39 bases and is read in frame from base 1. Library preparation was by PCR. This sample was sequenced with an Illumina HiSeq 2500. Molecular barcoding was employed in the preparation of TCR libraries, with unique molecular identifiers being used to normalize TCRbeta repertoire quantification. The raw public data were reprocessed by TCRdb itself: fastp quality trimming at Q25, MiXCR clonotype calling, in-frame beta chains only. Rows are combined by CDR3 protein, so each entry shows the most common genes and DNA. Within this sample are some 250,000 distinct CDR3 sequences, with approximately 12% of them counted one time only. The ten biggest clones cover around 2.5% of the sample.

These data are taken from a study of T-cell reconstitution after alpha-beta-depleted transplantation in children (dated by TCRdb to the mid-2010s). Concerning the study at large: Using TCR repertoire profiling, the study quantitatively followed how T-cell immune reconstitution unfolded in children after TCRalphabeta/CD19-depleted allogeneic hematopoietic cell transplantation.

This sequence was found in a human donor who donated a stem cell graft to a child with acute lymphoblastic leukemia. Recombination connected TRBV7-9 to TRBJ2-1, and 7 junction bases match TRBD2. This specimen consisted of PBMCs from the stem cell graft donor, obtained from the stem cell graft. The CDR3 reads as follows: CANELGRANEQFF. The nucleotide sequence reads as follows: TGTGCCAATGAACTGGGGAGGGCTAATGAGCAGTTCTTC. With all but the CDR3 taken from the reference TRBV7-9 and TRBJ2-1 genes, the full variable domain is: DTGVSQNPRHKITKRGQNVTFRCDPISEHNRLYWYRQTLGQGPEFLTYFQNEAQLEKSRLLSDRFSAERPKGSFSTLEIQRTEQGDSAMYLCANELGRANEQFFGPGTRLTVL.